The 15 T cell receptor beta chains below come from one sample, sequenced in a study of regulatory T cells in long-lasting Graves disease. Combining iRepertoire HTBI primers with Arm-PCR of CDR3 regions, the authors built TCR beta libraries. TCRdb used MiXCR to reprocess the multiplex PCR reads, holding one entry per CDR3 protein. The sample shows around 430,000 distinct CDR3 sequences, roughly 23% of them seen only once. Time point indicated: persistent/refractory GD, antithyroid drugs over 5 years with positive TRAb. There was RNA extracted from PBMCs, and the TCR library was made from it. This specimen was peripheral blood mononuclear cells (PBMCs), taken when the disease was refractory, from a patient treated with antithyroid drugs. The receptors derive from a female donor with Graves disease.

This clonotype was seen more than once but under ten times. The CDR3 region is CASSLLGTGGYSNQPQHF. The CDR3 DNA reads as TGTGCCAGCAGTTTACTGGGGACAGGGGGATATAGCAATCAGCCCCAGCATTTT. This chain uses TRBV28 with TRBJ1-5, with 11 bases identical to TRBD1. CDR1 and CDR2 (germline): MDHEN, SYDVKM. The CDR3 runs to 18 residues. The V segment lost 2 bases and the J segment 0 bases; nucleotides outside the gene matches: 6.

In the case of this clonotype: An end of the junction differs from the germline gene, which may be a read error. The chain carries TRBV6-2 or TRBV6-3 and TRBJ2-2; 7 nucleotides line up with TRBD1. Germline assignment: CDR1 MNHEY and CDR2 SVGEGT. This CDR3 has 13 residues. CDR3 in DNA: TGTGCCAGCTCCCGACAGGGAACCGGGGAGCTGCTTTTT. Translation: CASSRQGTGELLF.

Regarding this clonotype: A clone one base away is much larger, so this may be a read error. The chain joins TRBV2 to TRBJ1-5; D is perhaps TRBD1 (5 bases). V shed 6 bases and J shed 1 base, with 22 bases lying between them. This CDR3 has 18 amino acids. The germline CDR1 and CDR2 sequences are SNHLY and FYNNEI. The CDR3 nucleotides are TGTGCCAGCAGGGAATCAACTTTTGGGGGTTTGAGCAATCAGCCCCAGCATTTT. This sequence encodes CASRESTFGGLSNQPQHF.

This rearrangement joins TRBV7-2 to TRBJ1-5; 8 bases are a match to TRBD1. The length of the CDR3 is 17 residues. Per the germline V gene, CDR1 is SGHTA and CDR2 is FQGNSA. V lost 5 bases and J lost 5; bases outside the gene matches: 14. DNA of the CDR3: TGTGCCAGCAGCCAAGACAGGGGTACGTTGGATTATCAGCCCCAGCATTTT. As protein: CASSQDRGTLDYQPQHF. The variable domain in full, completed from reference TRBV7-2 and TRBJ1-5, reads GAGVSQSPSNKVTEKGKDVELRCDPISGHTALYWYRQSLGQGLEFLIYFQGNSAPDKSGLPSDRFSAERTGGSVSTLTIQRTQQEDSAVYLCASSQDRGTLDYQPQHFGDGTRLSIL.

The V and J genes are TRBV12-3 or TRBV12-4 and TRBJ1-2; TRBD1 agrees at 7 bases. This CDR3 spans 14 amino acids. V lost 7 bases, J lost 4 bases, and 9 bases stayed unmatched. The CDR3 is CASTSDQGGYGYTF. The CDR3 coding sequence is TGTGCCAGCACTTCTGATCAGGGGGGCTATGGCTACACCTTC.

The rearrangement uses TRBV7-3 and TRBJ1-6; D remains unclear. Per germline, CDR1 SGHTA and CDR2 FQGTGA. The V and J ends lost 3 bases and 7 bases respectively, with 10 bases between them. The CDR3 covers 14 residues. The CDR3 nucleotides are TGTGCCAGCAGCTTTTCTCCATTGAATTCACCCCTCCACTTT. As protein: CASSFSPLNSPLHF. The variable domain in full, with the rest retrieved from reference TRBV7-3 and TRBJ1-6, is GAGVSQTPSNKVTEKGKYVELRCDPISGHTALYWYRQSLGQGPEFLIYFQGTGAADDSGLPNDRFFAVRPEGSVSTLKIQRTERGDSAVYLCASSFSPLNSPLHFGNGTRLTVT.

This clonotype was recorded a few times. The genes are TRBV10-2 and TRBJ1-1; D not resolved. V dropped 0 bases and J dropped 0 bases, with 8 bases sitting between them. The CDR3 consists of 15 residues. In germline, CDR1 is WSHSY, CDR2 SAAADI. Written as DNA, the CDR3 is TGCGCCAGCAGTGAGTCGCGGCAGATGAACACTGAAGCTTTCTTT. This codes for CASSESRQMNTEAFF.

This clonotype appeared many times. The chain combines TRBV27 with TRBJ2-6; D is ambiguous. V dropped 7 bases and J dropped 0 bases, with 19 bases sitting between them. This CDR3 has 18 amino acids. CDR1 and CDR2 (germline): MNHEY, SMNVEV (reference sequence). DNA for the CDR3: TGTGCCAGCAAACACAGCAGACCTACCTTCTCTGGGGCCAACGTCCTGACTTTC. It encodes CASKHSRPTFSGANVLTF.

There are a few counts of this clonotype. The rearrangement links TRBV11-2 to TRBJ2-4; no definite D call. CDR1 and CDR2 from the germline V gene are SGHAT and FQNNGV. This CDR3 spans 16 amino acids. Deletions cut 1 base from V and 0 bases from J, with 10 bases between. CDR3 protein: CASSLVGLEAKNIQYF. The CDR3 DNA reads TGTGCCAGCAGCTTAGTCGGTCTAGAAGCCAAAAACATTCAGTACTTC.

The chain carries TRBV30 and TRBJ1-2, with 7 bases identical to TRBD1. Germline V gene sequence: CDR1 GTSNPN, CDR2 SVGIG (reference sequence). The V segment lost 5 bases and the J segment 8 bases; nucleotides outside the gene matches: 5. The CDR3 totals 11 residues. CDR3 DNA sequence: TGTGCCTGGGCCGAGGGGGCCGGCTACACCTTC. It is translated as CAWAEGAGYTF.

This clonotype was found a few times. The J gene is TRBJ2-2, the V gene TRBV6-1; D is perhaps TRBD1 or TRBD2 (6 bases each). In germline, CDR1 is MNHNS, CDR2 SASEGT. The CDR3 runs to 14 residues. Trimming shortened V by 6 bases and J by 6 bases, and 14 bases separated the two germline ends. DNA for the CDR3: TGTGCCAGCAGCCCCACTAGGGGGGCCGGGGAGCTGTTTTTT. It is translated as CASSPTRGAGELFF.

In regard to this clonotype: A read error may account for a junction end that differs from germline. This chain links TRBV5-5 with TRBJ2-2; D is perhaps TRBD2 (6 bases). CDR1 and CDR2 from the germline V gene are SGHKS and YYEKEE (reference sequence). This CDR3 contains 14 residues. The CDR3: CASSQVRGGGKLFF. The CDR3 nucleotides are TGTGCCAGCAGCCAAGTAAGGGGAGGCGGGAAGCTGTTTTTT.

This clonotype has at least ten counts. This chain connects TRBV20-1 to TRBJ2-5; TRBD2 is a possible D gene (5 bases). The CDR3 extends over 13 amino acids. The V gene lost 1 base and the J gene lost 2 bases, with 8 bases spanning the gap. CDR1 and CDR2 from the germline V gene are DFQATT and SNEGSKA (reference sequence). The CDR3 is CSARVSGQETQYF. CDR3 sequence (DNA): TGCAGTGCTAGAGTCAGCGGACAAGAGACCCAGTACTTC.

The V and J genes are TRBV2 and TRBJ2-5; 8 bases match TRBD1. The CDR3 loop spans 14 amino acids. Looked up from germline, CDR1 is SNHLY and CDR2 is FYNNEI. Trimming cost V 7 bases and J 5 bases; bases outside gene matches: 9. CDR3 nucleotide sequence: TGTGCCAGCACCCAAGACAGGGGACAGGAGACCCAGTACTTC. This translates into CASTQDRGQETQYF.

Only a few counts were recorded for this clonotype. V usage is TRBV9 and J usage is TRBJ2-5; 9 bases match TRBD2. The germline V gene encodes CDR1 SGDLS and CDR2 YYNGEE. V gave up 0 bases and J gave up 5 bases; unmatched junction bases: 5. This CDR3 is 15 amino acids long. CDR3 region: CASSVEGTSTETQYF. For the CDR3, the DNA is TGTGCCAGCAGCGTAGAGGGGACTAGCACGGAGACCCAGTACTTC.